This T cell receptor beta chain was retrieved from a study of regulatory T cells in long-lasting Graves disease (dated by TCRdb to the early 2020s). Study-wide context: Persistent Graves' disease was defined as antithyroid drug treatment for over 5 years with persistently positive TSH receptor autoantibodies. Patients with persistent Graves' disease were compared with patients with newly diagnosed Graves' disease using TCR sequencing and RNA sequencing of peripheral blood. The study was conducted in China and was registered as a clinical trial. A total of 33 samples were covered by TCR sequencing, comprising around 13 persistent and about 20 newly diagnosed Graves' disease patients. In the clinical cohort, patients with persistent Graves' disease had used antithyroid drugs for an average of around ten years.

Library generation was performed with multiplex PCR. Sequencing took place on an Illumina HiSeq 4000. TCR beta libraries were built with iRepertoire HTBI primers and Arm-PCR amplification of CDR3 regions. PCR products were gel purified before sequencing. In the source study's methods: Gene usage analysis of CDR3 amino acid clonotypes relied on the 55 to 80 TRBV and fewer than 15 TRBJ segments identified across samples. COPE and FqMerger were used to merge filtered high-quality paired reads into contigs. BLAST was used to align contigs to IMGT TRBV, TRBD and TRBJ reference genes, and CDR3 was defined according to IMGT. Clonotypes above 0.1% frequency were classified as highly expanded clones. Repertoire diversity was measured by Shannon entropy, and V-J evenness by the Gini coefficient. Public clonotypes were defined as clonotypes shared by more than one individual. The public reads were run again by TCRdb, first through fastp at Q25 and then through MiXCR, and only productive beta chains were kept. Each entry is one CDR3 protein sequence, shown with its most common DNA and genes. V and J calls and clone size were set by TCRdb, not the authors. The sample table lists over 350,000 distinct CDR3 sequences, less than 25% of them with a count of one. Of the sample, less than 25% falls within the top ten clones.

The sample's time point label is to be understood as: persistent/refractory GD, antithyroid drugs over 5 years with positive TRAb. For both TCR sequencing and RNA sequencing, RNA was extracted from PBMCs in TRIzol. Graves' disease was diagnosed according to American Thyroid Association guidelines. Patients were recruited from an endocrinology department in Xi'an, China. Each patient gave approximately 10 milliliters of peripheral blood, collected in an EDTA anticoagulant tube. Ficoll Paque Plus density gradient separation was used to isolate PBMCs, and no further T cell sorting was performed. An Agilent 2100 Bioanalyzer and agarose gel were used to check RNA quality, and a NanoDrop 2000 was used to measure RNA concentration. The full study reports these points: As a limitation, the authors acknowledged that the small sample size may reduce accuracy. A larger number of public clonotypes was shared among persistent patients (fewer than 3,000) than among newly diagnosed patients (about 990). Lower TCR Shannon entropy and fewer highly expanded clones were observed in persistent Graves' disease patients than in newly diagnosed patients, which suggested clonal expansion. The study examined only peripheral blood because the primary lesion, thyroid tissue, could not be accessed. Sequencing and analysis were limited to the TCR beta chain.

This clonotype has only a few counts. No antigen is known for it. No base-level quality is on record; no much larger clone is a single base apart. Source: peripheral blood mononuclear cells (PBMCs), taken when the disease was refractory, from a patient treated with antithyroid drugs. This receptor was identified in a female donor with Graves disease.

The DNA sequence is as follows: TGCAGTGCTAGAGACCCCCGACAGGGCAAGCAGTACTTC. Its coded protein is CSARDPRQGKQYF. Recombination joined TRBV20-1 with TRBJ2-7, with 7 bases in between that match TRBD1. The germline V gene encodes CDR1 DFQATT and CDR2 SNEGSKA (reference sequence). Trimming leaves V shorter by 0 bases and J shorter by 8 bases, with the junction holding 7 bases beyond the gene matches. The CDR3 holds 13 amino acids from the cysteine to the phenylalanine. CDR3 DNA is the only sequence kept; it has 39 bases, read in frame from the first base.